The 9 T cell receptor beta chains below all came from one sample that was sequenced in a study of T-cell memory formation after mild COVID-19. TCRdb reprocessed the 5' RACE reads via MiXCR and lists one record per CDR3 protein. The sample shows over 350,000 distinct CDR3 sequences, about 15% of them seen only once. Sequencing was performed on PBMCs or a T cell subset sorted from them (not recorded which). The receptors come from a man between 18 and 35 years old who had mild COVID-19 (a few samples of this study predate the infection). Cell type and time point are not known.

This clonotype was counted a single time. Here the CDR3 reads CASSYTGGKETQYF. The CDR3 DNA reads TGTGCCAGCAGTTATACCGGGGGGAAAGAGACCCAGTACTTC. This chain joins TRBV6-6 and TRBJ2-5, with 7 nucleotides matching TRBD2. V shed 3 bases and J 3 bases; nucleotides not matched to a gene: 4. This CDR3 has 14 residues. Germline CDR1 and CDR2: MNHNY and SVGAGI (reference sequence).

This clonotype was seen a handful of times. The V gene is TRBV7-2, the J gene TRBJ1-5; 9 bases agree with TRBD1. Germline lookup yields CDR1 SGHTA and CDR2 FQGNSA. V gave up 5 bases and J gave up 11 bases; unmatched junction bases: 10. This CDR3 region has 14 residues. In DNA form, the CDR3 reads TGTGCCAGCAGCGGTGGACAGGGGCCGATGGCCCAGCATTTT. Amino acids: CASSGGQGPMAQHF.

The rearrangement joins TRBV5-1 to TRBJ1-2, with 7 bases lining up with TRBD1. The CDR3 runs 13 residues. Germline-derived CDR1 and CDR2 are SGHRS and YFSETQ. The ends lost 0 bases at V and 5 bases at J; junction bases unmatched: 1. This CDR3 reads CASSLEQGYGYTF. The CDR3 DNA is TGCGCCAGCAGCTTGGAACAGGGGTATGGCTACACCTTC.

This chain connects TRBV29-1 to TRBJ1-5; D remains unclear. CDR1 is SQVTM, CDR2 ANQGSEA, per germline. V was cut by 6 bases and J by 4 bases, with 13 bases left in between. CDR3 size: 13 residues. CDR3 nucleotides: TGCAGCGTAGCACCACAGCCGAATCAGCCCCAGCATTTT. This encodes CSVAPQPNQPQHF.

The gene calls are TRBV9 and TRBJ1-1; TRBD1 might be the D (6 bases). V was clipped by 3 bases and J by 0 bases, with 9 bases between them. This CDR3 is 14 amino acids long. In germline, CDR1 is SGDLS, CDR2 YYNGEE. The CDR3 reads CASSGWTVNTEAFF. The CDR3 DNA reads as TGTGCCAGCAGCGGCTGGACAGTGAACACTGAAGCTTTCTTT.

This clonotype was counted a few times. The chain combines TRBV2 with TRBJ2-7, with a weak D call TRBD2 (6 bases). V gave up 8 bases and J gave up 2 bases, with 10 bases separating them. This CDR3 has 12 residues. Germline values: CDR1 SNHLY, CDR2 FYNNEI. CDR3 coding DNA: TGTGCCAGCGGCCGGGGGACCTACGAGCAGTACTTC. It encodes CASGRGTYEQYF.

The chain uses TRBV24-1 and TRBJ2-3, with a tentative D call TRBD1 (5 bases). CDR3 length equals 13 residues. The germline V gene encodes CDR1 KGHDR and CDR2 SFDVKD. V was cut by 7 bases and J by 6 bases, with 13 bases left in between. The CDR3 nucleotides are TGTGCCACCAGGGCCAGGGAAGAGGATACGCAGTATTTT. It is translated as CATRAREEDTQYF.

The chain employs TRBV6-5 and TRBJ1-2; 8 positions match TRBD1. V was clipped by 5 bases and J by 6 bases; unmatched bases: 8. The CDR3 totals 14 residues. CDR1 and CDR2 from the germline V gene are MNHEY and SVGAGI. CDR3 loop: CASSLGQGLDGYTF. CDR3 coding DNA: TGTGCCAGCAGTCTAGGACAGGGTTTAGATGGCTACACCTTC.

The genes are TRBV5-1 and TRBJ2-1, with 8 bases that match TRBD1. With V trimmed by 0 bases and J by 7 bases, 9 bases remained unmatched. The CDR3 has 16 residues. Germline lookup yields CDR1 SGHRS and CDR2 YFSETQ. CDR3 bases: TGCGCCAGCAGCTTGGCCTGGACAGGGCGATCGAATGAGCAGTTCTTC. It translates to CASSLAWTGRSNEQFF.